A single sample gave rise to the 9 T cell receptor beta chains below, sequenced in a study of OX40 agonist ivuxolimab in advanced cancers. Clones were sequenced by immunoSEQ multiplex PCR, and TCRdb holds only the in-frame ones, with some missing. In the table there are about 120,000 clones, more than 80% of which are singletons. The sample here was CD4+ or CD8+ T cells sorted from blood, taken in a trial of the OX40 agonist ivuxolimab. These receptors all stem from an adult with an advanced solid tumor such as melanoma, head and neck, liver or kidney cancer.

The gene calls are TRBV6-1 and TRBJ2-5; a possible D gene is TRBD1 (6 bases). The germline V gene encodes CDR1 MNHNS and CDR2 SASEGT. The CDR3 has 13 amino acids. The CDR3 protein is CVCSGTLQETQYF. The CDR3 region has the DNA TGTGTCTGTTCCGGGACACTACAAGAGACCCAGTACTTC.

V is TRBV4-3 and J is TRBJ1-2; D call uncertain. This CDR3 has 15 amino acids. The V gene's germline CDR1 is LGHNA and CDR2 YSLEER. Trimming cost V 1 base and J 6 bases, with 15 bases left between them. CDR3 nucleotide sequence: TGCGCCAGCAGCCAAGGATATTCAAGTGGACATGGCTACACCTTC. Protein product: CASSQGYSSGHGYTF.

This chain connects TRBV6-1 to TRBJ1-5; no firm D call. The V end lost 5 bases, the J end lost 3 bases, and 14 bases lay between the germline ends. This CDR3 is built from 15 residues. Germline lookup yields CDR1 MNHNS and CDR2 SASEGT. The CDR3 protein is CASSPEGPYNQPQHF. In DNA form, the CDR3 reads TGTGCCAGCAGTCCCGAAGGGCCATACAATCAGCCCCAGCATTTT.

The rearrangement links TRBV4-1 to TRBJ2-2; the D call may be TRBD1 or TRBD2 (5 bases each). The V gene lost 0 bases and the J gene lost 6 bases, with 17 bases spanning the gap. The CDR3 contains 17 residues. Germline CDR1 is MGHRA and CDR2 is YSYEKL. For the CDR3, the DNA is TGCGCCAGCAGCCAAGATCTTGGGGGAGCCCACGCCGGGGAGCTGTTTTTT. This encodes CASSQDLGGAHAGELFF.

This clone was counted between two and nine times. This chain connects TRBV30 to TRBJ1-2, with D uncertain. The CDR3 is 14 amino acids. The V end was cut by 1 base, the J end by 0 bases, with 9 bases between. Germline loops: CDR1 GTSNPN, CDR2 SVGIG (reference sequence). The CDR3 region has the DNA TGTGCCTGGAGTGGGCGTCCTTCTAACTATGGCTACACCTTC. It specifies CAWSGRPSNYGYTF.

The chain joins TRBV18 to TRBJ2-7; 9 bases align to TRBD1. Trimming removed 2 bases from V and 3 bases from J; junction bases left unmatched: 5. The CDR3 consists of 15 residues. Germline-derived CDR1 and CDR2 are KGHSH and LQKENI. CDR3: CASSPSPGQGYEQYF. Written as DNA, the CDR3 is TGTGCCAGCTCACCAAGTCCGGGACAGGGCTACGAGCAGTACTTC.

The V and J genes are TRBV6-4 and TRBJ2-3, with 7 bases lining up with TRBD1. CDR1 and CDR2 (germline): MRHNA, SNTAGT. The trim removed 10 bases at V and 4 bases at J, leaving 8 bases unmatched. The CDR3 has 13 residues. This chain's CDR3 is CATGITGADTQYF. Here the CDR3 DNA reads TGTGCCACCGGGATCACAGGGGCAGATACGCAGTATTTT.

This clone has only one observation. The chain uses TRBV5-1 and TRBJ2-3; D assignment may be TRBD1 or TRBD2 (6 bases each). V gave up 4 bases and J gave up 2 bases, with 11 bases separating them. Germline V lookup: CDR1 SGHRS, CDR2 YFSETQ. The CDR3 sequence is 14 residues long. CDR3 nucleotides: TGCGCCAGCAGCCTGGGGGGCTACACAGATACGCAGTATTTT. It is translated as CASSLGGYTDTQYF.

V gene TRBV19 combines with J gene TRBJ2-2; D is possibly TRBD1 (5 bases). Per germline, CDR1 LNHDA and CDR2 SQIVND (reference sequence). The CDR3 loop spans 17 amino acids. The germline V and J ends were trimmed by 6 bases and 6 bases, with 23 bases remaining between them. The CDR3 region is CASSTPPWWQGSGELFF. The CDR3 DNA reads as TGTGCCAGTAGCACACCCCCCTGGTGGCAGGGATCCGGGGAGCTGTTTTTT.